This TCR beta chain comes out of a study of blood T cell repertoires in COVID-19. In this sample, this clone turned up a few times. Assay used: immunoSEQ multiplex PCR; TCRdb lists only in-frame clones, some missing. Of 270,000 or so clones in the sample, 85% to 90% were seen once. Germline V CDR1 and CDR2: SQVTM, ANQGSEA. V dropped 5 bases and J dropped 5; count of bases not matched to a gene: 10. This CDR3 region has 15 residues. This TCR was sampled from a woman in her twenties or thirties with COVID-19, enrolled during active disease. The V gene is TRBV29-1, the J gene TRBJ2-1, with 9 bases identical to TRBD2. Material for sequencing was peripheral blood. The chain's CDR3 is CSVSSWRGGDNEQFF. DNA for the CDR3: TGCAGCGTTAGTTCTTGGCGGGGGGGCGACAATGAGCAGTTCTTC.